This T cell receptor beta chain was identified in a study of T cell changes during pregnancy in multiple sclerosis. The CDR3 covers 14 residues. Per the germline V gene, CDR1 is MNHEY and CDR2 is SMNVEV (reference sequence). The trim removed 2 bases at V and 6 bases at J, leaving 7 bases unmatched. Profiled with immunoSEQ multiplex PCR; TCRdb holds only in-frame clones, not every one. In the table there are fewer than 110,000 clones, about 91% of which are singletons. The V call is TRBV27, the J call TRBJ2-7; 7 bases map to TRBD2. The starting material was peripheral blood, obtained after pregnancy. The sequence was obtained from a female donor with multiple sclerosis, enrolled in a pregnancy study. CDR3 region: CASSLGAGVGEQYF. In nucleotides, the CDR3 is TGTGCCAGCAGTTTAGGGGCGGGAGTGGGCGAGCAGTACTTC.